The rows below give T cell receptor beta chains drawn from one sample of a study of blood T cell repertoires in COVID-19. TCRdb keeps only in-frame clones here, not all; method: immunoSEQ multiplex PCR. The data show under 50,000 clones, about 92% seen once. Sequencing was performed on peripheral blood. The receptors here all came from a human donor in a cohort sampled during active COVID-19. Each CDR3 is given with its conserved first and last residue. Fields, in order: D gene, J gene, clone size, V gene, CDR3 protein, CDR3 DNA. D genes are given only for firm matches. Not every row has a clone size; where given, it reads once, few, many or a size class.

>TRBD1|TRBJ1-6|-|TRBV2
CASRERTQGDSPLHF
TGTGCCAGCAGAGAGAGGACACAGGGGGACTCACCCCTCCACTTT
>-|TRBJ1-1|-|TRBV4-2
CASSQDREVNTEAFF
TGTGCCAGCAGCCAAGACAGGGAAGTGAACACTGAAGCTTTCTTT
>-|TRBJ1-1|-|TRBV24-1
CATRGVGGGTEAFF
TGTGCCACCAGAGGTGTCGGGGGTGGCACTGAAGCTTTCTTT
>TRBD2|TRBJ2-1|-|TRBV19
CASSTGTNRGEQFF
TGTGCCAGTAGTACCGGGACTAATCGGGGTGAGCAGTTCTTC
>TRBD1|TRBJ1-1|-|TRBV10-2
CASSEGDRGRSYTEAFF
TGCGCCAGCAGTGAGGGCGACAGGGGGCGCAGCTACACTGAAGCTTTCTTT
>-|TRBJ2-2|-|TRBV19
CASSIQSVDTGELFF
TGTGCCAGTAGTATTCAGTCTGTCGACACCGGGGAGCTGTTTTTT
>-|TRBJ1-5|-|TRBV27
CASSFGAGQPQHF
TGTGCCAGCAGTTTCGGCGCGGGTCAGCCCCAGCATTTT
>-|TRBJ2-3|-|TRBV5-8
CASSLGGHPTDTQYF
TGTGCCAGCAGCTTAGGGGGTCATCCGACAGATACGCAGTATTTT
>TRBD2|TRBJ2-7|once|TRBV4-1
CASSQDWASGGFEQYF
TGCGCCAGCAGCCAAGACTGGGCTAGCGGGGGATTTGAGCAGTACTTC
>-|TRBJ2-7|-|TRBV6-5
CASSRETGYEQYF
TGTGCCAGTAGTCGGGAGACCGGTTACGAGCAGTACTTC
>TRBD2|TRBJ2-1|-|TRBV27
CASSAPGAGGLREQFF
TGTGCCAGCAGTGCCCCAGGCGCGGGGGGTCTCAGGGAGCAGTTCTTC
>TRBD1|TRBJ2-5|-|TRBV10-3
CAISASRDRRQETQYF
TGTGCCATCAGTGCCAGCCGGGACAGACGCCAAGAGACCCAGTACTTC
>-|TRBJ1-6|few|TRBV24-1
CATVEVAPRDSF
TGTGCCACCGTTGAGGTGGCCCCCCGTGACTCCTTT
>TRBD1|TRBJ1-5|-|TRBV5-4
CASSFDREKPQHF
TGTGCCAGCAGCTTCGACAGGGAGAAGCCCCAGCATTTT
>-|TRBJ1-2|-|TRBV6-4
CASSDGAYGYTF
TGTGCCAGCAGTGATGGGGCCTATGGCTACACCTTC
>TRBD2|TRBJ2-3|-|TRBV6-2/TRBV6-3
CASSYDFEREARADTQYF
TGTGCCAGCAGTTATGATTTCGAGCGGGAGGCCCGCGCAGATACGCAGTATTTT
>TRBD2|TRBJ2-7|-|TRBV28
CASSTPGGPISYEQYF
TGTGCCAGCAGTACTCCGGGAGGTCCCATCTCCTACGAGCAGTACTTC
>-|TRBJ1-5|once|TRBV9
CASSATGRSNQPQHF
TGTGCCAGCAGCGCAACTGGGAGAAGCAATCAGCCCCAGCATTTT
>TRBD2|TRBJ2-7|-|TRBV2
CASGGVFSYEQYF
TGTGCCAGCGGGGGGGTTTTCTCCTACGAGCAGTACTTC
>-|TRBJ2-5|-|TRBV11-2
CASSLQVAQETQYF
TGTGCCAGCAGCTTACAGGTAGCGCAAGAGACCCAGTACTTC
>-|TRBJ1-6|-|TRBV6-5
CASSSSRAHNSPLHF
TGTGCCAGCAGTTCTTCCAGGGCCCATAATTCACCCCTCCACTTT
>TRBD1|TRBJ1-6|once|TRBV5-4
CASSLGGTDNSPLHF
TGTGCCAGCAGCTTGGGGGGGACAGACAATTCACCCCTCCACTTT
>TRBD2|TRBJ2-2|-|TRBV7-9
CASSSPSGGAGELFF
TGTGCCAGCAGCTCCCCTAGCGGTGGGGCCGGGGAGCTGTTTTTT
>-|TRBJ1-6|-|TRBV9
CASSLEGLGDSPLHF
TGTGCCAGCAGCCTTGAGGGATTGGGAGATTCACCCCTCCACTTT
>TRBD2|TRBJ2-1|-|TRBV24-1
CATSDPSGTSGRVDEQFF
TGTGCCACCAGTGATCCGAGTGGGACTAGCGGGAGGGTAGATGAGCAGTTCTTC
>-|TRBJ2-1|-|TRBV14
CASSQDRGLLDEQFF
TGTGCCAGCAGCCAAGACAGGGGACTACTCGATGAGCAGTTCTTC
>TRBD1|TRBJ1-2|-|TRBV29-1
CSVAAGGGYGYTF
TGCAGCGTTGCCGCAGGGGGAGGCTATGGCTACACCTTC
>TRBD1|TRBJ1-4|-|TRBV11-2
CASSLGSGGTNEKLFF
TGTGCCAGCAGCTTAGGATCAGGGGGGACTAATGAAAAACTGTTTTTT